This TCR beta chain was identified during a study of cytomegalovirus exposure and HLA in healthy donors. Study-level results: The listing of some 170 TCR beta chains classed them as cytomegalovirus-associated. Within an earlier analysis, most TCR beta V segments proved productive either about 87% or about 30% of the time.

In the PCR, 60 Vbeta and 13 Jbeta primers were used. This table comes from immunoSEQ multiplex PCR, and its TCRdb copy is limited to in-frame clones, with some not included. The sample carries about 200,000 clones, roughly 83% recorded once. This clone has a single count. Antigen specificity is unknown. Material for sequencing was PBMCs. The TCR was taken from a boy younger than 10 in good health and CMV-seronegative.

CDR3 coding DNA: TGTGCCAGCCCCGAAGAGTTCGGGGCTTTCTTT. Translation: CASPEEFGAFF. The chain has TRBV21-1 and TRBJ1-1. TRBV21-1 is tagged as a pseudogene. CDR3 length: 11 amino acids.